The 30 T cell receptor beta chains below come from one sample, sequenced in a study of molecular identifiers for immune sequencing clone quantification. One entry per CDR3 protein results from TCRdb running MiXCR on the PCR reads. The sample yields fewer than 100,000 distinct CDR3 sequences, over 20% seen once. Sequenced: naive CD8+ T cells from blood, with Jurkat cell RNA spiked in. Subset reported: FACS-sorted CD8+CD4-CCR7+CD45RA+ naive T cells. The receptors shown here come from a human donor in good health. Some libraries in this study had Jurkat cell RNA spiked in.

The V gene is TRBV30, the J gene TRBJ2-1, with a tentative D call TRBD2 (6 bases). The CDR3 spans 14 residues. Germline CDR1 is GTSNPN and CDR2 is SVGIG (reference sequence). V was pared by 2 bases and J by 5 bases, with 13 bases between. For the CDR3, the DNA is TGTGCCTGGAGTAGCAGGACTATCGACAATGAGCAGTTCTTC. It codes for CAWSSRTIDNEQFF. Using reference TRBV30 and TRBJ2-1 for the parts outside the CDR3, the full variable domain is SQTIHQWPATLVQPVGSPLSLECTVEGTSNPNLYWYRQAAGRGLQLLFYSVGIGQISSEVPQNLSASRPQDRQFILSSKKLLLSDSGFYLCAWSSRTIDNEQFFGPGTRLTVL.

This clonotype was detected ten times or more. The V gene is TRBV6-6, the J gene TRBJ2-1; D might be TRBD2 (5 bases). Germline V lookup: CDR1 MNHNY, CDR2 SVGAGI (reference sequence). V lost 5 bases and J lost 7, with 15 bases in between. The CDR3 sequence is 14 residues long. CDR3: CASSLGGSRNEQFF. The CDR3 DNA reads as TGTGCCAGCAGTCTTGGCGGGTCGAGGAATGAGCAGTTCTTC.

This clonotype was picked up many times. J is TRBJ2-7 and V is TRBV6-5; D tentatively fits TRBD1 or TRBD2 (5 bases each). The CDR3 has 15 residues. V was clipped by 4 bases and J by 2 bases, with 15 bases between them. Germline lookup yields CDR1 MNHEY and CDR2 SVGAGI. The DNA of the CDR3 is TGTGCCAGCAGTTCCACATCCGGGGCGACCTACGAGCAGTACTTC. It yields the protein CASSSTSGATYEQYF.

Ten or more counts support this clonotype. V is TRBV7-9 and J is TRBJ2-3; weak D call: TRBD2 (6 bases). Trimming cost V 5 bases and J 11 bases, with 20 bases left between them. CDR1 and CDR2 from the germline V gene are SEHNR and FQNEAQ (reference sequence). This CDR3 has 14 amino acids. As DNA, the CDR3 is TGTGCCAGCAGCCCCCCCGTTGGGTTGGGGGGGCAGTATTTT. This translates into CASSPPVGLGGQYF.

Note on this clonotype: This may be a read error, as it is one base from a much larger clone. The rearrangement links TRBV12-3 or TRBV12-4 to TRBJ2-1, with D maybe TRBD1 (5 bases). This CDR3 is 14 amino acids long. The CDR3 is CAGSLAGYYNEQFF. CDR3 sequence (DNA): TGTGCCGGCAGTTTAGCAGGGTACTACAATGAGCAGTTCTTC.

To note about this clonotype: It is likely a read error, because the conserved phenylalanine at the end of the CDR3 is missing. The V gene is TRBV27, the J gene TRBJ2-7, with 8 bases identical to TRBD1. From germline, CDR1 is MNHEY and CDR2 SMNVEV (reference sequence). The CDR3 totals 15 residues. Trimming took 5 bases from V and 1 from J; bases not matched to a gene: 7. CDR3 bases: TGTGCCAGCAGTCGAGGCAGGGGGCAATCCTACGAGCAGTACTCC. Its translation is CASSRGRGQSYEQYS.

This clonotype has ten or more counts. The rearrangement joins TRBV5-4 to TRBJ2-1; TRBD2 agrees at 11 bases. Trimming cost V 0 bases and J 0 bases; bases outside gene matches: 8. Germline loops: CDR1 SGHNT, CDR2 YYREEE (reference sequence). The CDR3 has 19 amino acids. The CDR3 reads CASSLAASGRMSSYNEQFF. The CDR3 nucleotides read TGTGCCAGCAGCTTGGCGGCTAGCGGGAGGATGAGCTCCTACAATGAGCAGTTCTTC.

This clonotype was observed at least ten times. This chain joins TRBV20-1 and TRBJ1-5; maybe TRBD1 (5 bases). The CDR3 runs 15 residues. V shed 3 bases and J shed 1 base, with 13 bases lying between them. Looked up from germline, CDR1 is DFQATT and CDR2 is SNEGSKA (reference sequence). The CDR3 region has the DNA TGCAGTGCTAGGGATCCGACAGAGAGCAATCAGCCCCAGCATTTT. Its protein product is CSARDPTESNQPQHF.

The CDR3 bases are TGCGCCAGCAGCGAAACGGGGTGGGCCGGGGGGGGAAATGAGCAGTTCTTC. As protein: CASSETGWAGGGNEQFF. This chain uses TRBV4-3 with TRBJ2-1, with 8 bases aligning to TRBD2. Trimming removed 5 bases from V and 7 bases from J; junction bases left unmatched: 16. This CDR3 spans 17 amino acids. Germline V gives CDR1 LGHNA, CDR2 YSLEER.

This clonotype was detected only a few times. The chain links TRBV9 to TRBJ2-5; 9 nucleotides match TRBD2. V dropped 4 bases and J dropped 2; count of bases not matched to a gene: 9. CDR1 and CDR2 (germline): SGDLS, YYNGEE. The CDR3 spans 16 residues. Here the CDR3 reads CASSIASGERQETQYF. Written as DNA, the CDR3 is TGTGCCAGCAGCATTGCTAGCGGGGAACGACAAGAGACCCAGTACTTC.

This clonotype was picked up many times. This chain links TRBV6-5 with TRBJ1-1; 9 bases are shared with TRBD1. The CDR3 spans 15 residues. CDR1 and CDR2 from the germline V gene are MNHEY and SVGAGI. V dropped 4 bases and J dropped 6; count of bases not matched to a gene: 9. This CDR3 reads CASSFGTGWGSEAFF. CDR3 sequence (DNA): TGTGCCAGCAGTTTCGGGACAGGGTGGGGTTCTGAAGCTTTCTTT.

With regard to this clonotype: A read error is possible here, since a much larger clone lies one base away. The chain recombines TRBV20-1 with TRBJ1-1; no reliable D call. Germline V lookup: CDR1 DFQATT, CDR2 SNEGSKA (reference sequence). Trimming removed 0 bases at V and 3 bases at J, with 5 bases between. This CDR3 region has 12 residues. The CDR3 region is CSAREMDTEAFF. CDR3 DNA sequence: TGCAGTGCTAGAGAAATGGACACTGAAGCTTTCTTT.

The chain joins TRBV5-4 to TRBJ2-5; D might be TRBD2 (6 bases). V was trimmed by 7 bases and J by 2 bases, leaving 12 bases between them. This CDR3 region has 13 residues. CDR1 and CDR2 from the germline V gene are SGHNT and YYREEE (reference sequence). The CDR3 DNA is TGTGCCAGCCAGCCGCGGGATCAAGAGACCCAGTACTTC. It yields the protein CASQPRDQETQYF.

This clonotype was counted a few times. This chain links TRBV28 with TRBJ2-2; D call uncertain. Germline CDR1 MDHEN, CDR2 SYDVKM. CDR3 length: 14 amino acids. Trimming cost V 6 bases and J 0 bases, with 8 bases left between them. The CDR3: CASRGIPNTGELFF. CDR3 nucleotide sequence: TGTGCCAGCAGGGGGATCCCGAACACCGGGGAGCTGTTTTTT.

The chain is built from TRBV19 and TRBJ1-1; TRBD1 matches at 7 bases. CDR3 length: 15 amino acids. CDR1 is LNHDA, CDR2 SQIVND, per germline (reference sequence). The ends lost 6 bases at V and 1 base at J; junction bases unmatched: 8. For the CDR3, the DNA is TGTGCCAGTAGGACGTCCGGGACAGCGAACACTGAAGCTTTCTTT. It translates to CASRTSGTANTEAFF.

The chain joins TRBV27 to TRBJ2-3; 10 nucleotides line up with TRBD2. Per germline, CDR1 MNHEY and CDR2 SMNVEV (reference sequence). V was pared by 4 bases and J by 1 base, with 5 bases of the junction left unmatched. The CDR3 length is 16 residues. CDR3 nucleotides: TGTGCCAGCAGTTATCAAGCGGGAGGGGGCACAGATACGCAGTATTTT. Its protein is CASSYQAGGGTDTQYF.

This clonotype was seen at least ten times. V is TRBV3-2 and J is TRBJ1-5. TRBV3-2 is a pseudogene segment. This CDR3 has 13 amino acids. CDR3 DNA: TGTGCCAGCAGCCAAGGGTTGGTTCAGCCCCAGCATTTT. It codes for CASSQGLVQPQHF.

This clonotype was seen at least ten times. The J gene is TRBJ2-1, the V gene TRBV4-1, with TRBD1 identical over 9 bases. The CDR3 consists of 16 residues. In germline, CDR1 is MGHRA, CDR2 YSYEKL. The J segment lost 7 bases and the V segment lost 2 bases, leaving 9 bases of the junction unmatched. CDR3 coding DNA: TGCGCCAGCAGCCAAATCGGACAGGGGCGCTCGAATGAGCAGTTCTTC. It is translated as CASSQIGQGRSNEQFF.

This chain links TRBV27 with TRBJ2-5; the D gene could be TRBD1 or TRBD2 (5 bases each). V lost 7 bases and J lost 5, with 14 bases in between. In germline, CDR1 is MNHEY, CDR2 SMNVEV (reference sequence). The CDR3 spans 13 residues. In DNA, the CDR3 is TGTGCCAGCACCTCCGGGGACCTGGAGACCCAGTACTTC. Translating it yields CASTSGDLETQYF.

There are a few counts of this clonotype. The chain recombines TRBV12-3 or TRBV12-4 with TRBJ2-1; 13 bases line up with TRBD2. This CDR3 spans 17 amino acids. Trimming cost V 6 bases and J 3 bases; bases outside gene matches: 8. This chain's CDR3 is CASSPSLAGGLYNEQFF. For the CDR3, the DNA is TGTGCCAGCAGCCCGTCACTAGCGGGAGGGCTCTACAATGAGCAGTTCTTC.

This clonotype was counted at least ten times. The CDR3 bases are TGTGCCAGCAGTTTCCCGTTTACTAGCGGAACCACAGATACGCAGTATTTT. It yields the protein CASSFPFTSGTTDTQYF. The chain combines TRBV6-2 or TRBV6-3 with TRBJ2-3; 8 bases are a match to TRBD2. Germline loops: CDR1 MNHEY, CDR2 SVGEGT. CDR3 size: 17 residues. J lost 2 bases, V lost 4 bases, and 11 bases had no gene match.

In this sample, this clonotype turned up many times. The gene calls are TRBV20-1 and TRBJ2-7, with D maybe TRBD2 (5 bases). The CDR3 is made up of 16 amino acids. V was clipped by 2 bases and J by 0 bases, with 17 bases between them. Germline CDR1 is DFQATT and CDR2 is SNEGSKA (reference sequence). The CDR3 sequence is CSARPPGSSISYEQYF. The CDR3 DNA follows: TGCAGTGCTAGACCCCCGGGGAGTTCTATCTCCTACGAGCAGTACTTC.

This clonotype was observed many times. The J gene is TRBJ1-5, the V gene TRBV27, with D possibly matching TRBD1 (5 bases). V was clipped by 2 bases and J by 1 base, with 6 bases between them. The V gene's germline CDR1 is MNHEY and CDR2 SMNVEV (reference sequence). The CDR3 is made up of 14 amino acids. This chain's CDR3 is CASSLQGSNQPQHF. CDR3 in DNA: TGTGCCAGCAGTTTACAGGGAAGCAATCAGCCCCAGCATTTT.

This clonotype was counted ten times or more. The chain couples TRBV6-1 to TRBJ2-2; D assignment may be TRBD1 or TRBD2 (5 bases each). V was cut by 6 bases and J by 5 bases, with 13 bases left in between. There are 14 residues in the CDR3. CDR1 and CDR2 (germline): MNHNS, SASEGT. CDR3 sequence reads: CASSGASGTGELFF. The DNA of the CDR3 is TGTGCCAGCAGCGGGGCTTCGGGGACCGGGGAGCTGTTTTTT.

This clonotype came up a few times. The V and J genes are TRBV20-1 and TRBJ2-7; D perhaps matches TRBD1 (6 bases). Trimming cost V 5 bases and J 3 bases, with 14 bases left between them. CDR3 length equals 13 residues. Germline lookup yields CDR1 DFQATT and CDR2 SNEGSKA (reference sequence). In nucleotides, the CDR3 is TGCAGTGCTTTCTCGGGACAACACTACGAGCAGTACTTC. Residues: CSAFSGQHYEQYF.

Turning to this clonotype: A much larger clonotype is one base distant, so this may be a read error. This chain links TRBV2 with TRBJ2-3; TRBD1 matches at 7 bases. The V and J ends lost 6 bases and 2 bases, in that order; junction bases with no gene match: 11. The V gene's germline CDR1 is SNHLY and CDR2 FYNNEI. CDR3 length: 16 residues. The CDR3 region is CASRESRGIFTDTQYF. As DNA, the CDR3 is TGTGCCAGCAGGGAGTCCAGGGGGATTTTCACAGATACGCAGTATTTT.

Of note for this clonotype: It is likely a read error: a sequence one base away is far more abundant. V and J are TRBV28 and TRBJ2-7; no definite D call. This CDR3 region has 12 residues. Trimming left V 5 bases short and J 3 bases short, with 8 bases between. In germline, CDR1 is MDHEN, CDR2 SYDVKM. The CDR3 DNA is TGTGCCAGCAGTCCTGATTTCTACGAGCAGTACTTC. Amino acid sequence: CASSPDFYEQYF.

This clonotype has a handful of counts. The rearrangement uses TRBV9 and TRBJ2-1, with 8 bases fitting TRBD2. Losses at the gene ends were 6 bases for V and 8 bases for J; bases not matched to a gene: 10. Per the germline V gene, CDR1 is SGDLS and CDR2 is YYNGEE. There are 14 residues in the CDR3. CDR3 sequence reads: CASTGGGPRDEQFF. CDR3 nucleotide sequence: TGTGCCAGCACAGGCGGGGGGCCTAGGGATGAGCAGTTCTTC.

This clonotype was detected many times. The chain is built from TRBV29-1 and TRBJ1-1; D is perhaps TRBD1 (5 bases). V was clipped by 7 bases and J by 0 bases, with 9 bases between them. This CDR3 comprises 12 residues. Germline V lookup: CDR1 SQVTM, CDR2 ANQGSEA. This chain's CDR3 is CSADSMNTEAFF. CDR3 DNA: TGCAGCGCTGACAGCATGAACACTGAAGCTTTCTTT.

This clonotype has ten or more counts. The DNA for the CDR3 is TGCGCCAGCAGCTTGGGCAGAACCCAAGAGACCCAGTACTTC. This encodes CASSLGRTQETQYF. The genes are TRBV5-1 and TRBJ2-5; D is undetermined. The CDR3 length is 14 residues. Germline CDR1 is SGHRS and CDR2 is YFSETQ. V was shortened by 0 bases and J by 1 base, with 7 bases between the two germline ends.